This record looks at one T cell receptor (beta chain) sequence and its context. Its target is not known. Related graft donors supplied nonmyeloablative bone marrow transplants, and mixed chimerism was transient. CD4+CD25+CD127- Tregs, CD4+CD25- non-Tregs, CD4 and CD8 cells were sorted. The CDR3 loop spans 15 amino acids. The J segment lost 4 bases and the V segment lost 6 bases, leaving 7 bases of the junction unmatched. Germline V gene data show CDR1 as SGDLS and CDR2 as YYNGEE. TCRdb's table, derived via immunoSEQ multiplex PCR, lists solely in-frame clones and lacks some. This table has tens of thousands of clones, roughly nine tenths appearing once. This sample was included in a study of Tregs in tolerant kidney transplant recipients. The study's findings and limits: The small number of patients limits these findings pending further validation.

The sequence was obtained from a human patient who received a combined kidney and bone marrow transplant. Some T cells may be the graft donor's. The sequenced sample was CD4+ T cells from blood (PBMCs), obtained 24 months after the transplant. The chain carries TRBV9 and TRBJ2-2; 9 nucleotides agree with TRBD1. Here the CDR3 DNA reads TGTGCCAGCAATAACAGGGGGCAGAGCACCGGGGAGCTGTTTTTT. It yields the protein CASNNRGQSTGELFF.